This T cell receptor (beta chain) derives from a study of T cell responses to AZD1222 COVID-19 vaccine. Some clones are missing from TCRdb's copy, which holds only in-frame ones; the method was immunoSEQ multiplex PCR. The sample comprises roughly 150,000 clones, 90% of which are singletons, and roughly 6% rests with the top ten. There are 14 residues in the CDR3. Trimming took off 5 bases at V and 4 bases at J, with 12 bases between the two ends. The V gene's germline CDR1 is LNHDA and CDR2 SQIVND (reference sequence). The V call is TRBV19, the J call TRBJ1-5; TRBD1 might be the D (5 bases). The specimen comprised peripheral blood, sampled 28 days after the second AZD1222 dose. The TCR comes from an adult who received the AZD1222 COVID-19 vaccine. The chain's CDR3 is CASSLYRLNQPQHF. The CDR3 coding sequence is TGTGCCAGTAGTCTCTACAGGTTAAATCAGCCCCAGCATTTT.